This paragraph covers one TCR beta chain sequence. Its antigen is unknown. These data belong to a study of Ad26.COV2.S vaccination and SARS-CoV-2 variants. Findings of the study overall: Substantial breadth was reported for post-vaccination spike-specific CD8+ and CD4+ T cells.

The treatment: 15 to 20 received Ad26.COV2.S at low or high dose, single or two shots; roughly five received placebo; per-sample allocation not given. Specimen acquisition occurred on day 63 following the initial vaccine or placebo injection. Sequenced by immunoSEQ multiplex PCR; TCRdb stores in-frame clones only, minus some. The top ten hold roughly 13% of the sample, which has about 480,000 clones, 87% seen once. The CDR3 sequence is 15 residues long. Trimming shortened V by 6 bases and J by 4 bases, and 18 bases separated the two germline ends. Germline values: CDR1 LNHDA, CDR2 SQIVND (reference sequence).

The rearrangement joins TRBV19 to TRBJ2-5; tentatively, D is TRBD2 (6 bases). The TCR was taken from a person between 18 and 65 years old who received the Ad26.COV2.S COVID-19 vaccine or a placebo. This sample comprised peripheral blood, obtained in a trial of Ad26.COV2.S vaccine versus placebo. The CDR3, as DNA: TGTGCCAGTAGCTCCCAGGGAGGCTCTGGAGAGACCCAGTACTTC. It yields the protein CASSSQGGSGETQYF.